This TCR beta chain is from a study of shared clonotypes between healthy human individuals. The CDR3 extends over 13 amino acids. Germline loops: CDR1 ENHRY, CDR2 SYGVKD. Concerning this clone itself: With only one base between it and a far larger clone, this is likely a read error. The sample holds other DNA sequences that translate to the same CDR3.

Once extracted for a subset, genomic DNA was divided evenly among several immunoSEQ plates. Measured with immunoSEQ multiplex PCR; TCRdb has only the in-frame clones, and not every one. Counted here are some 530,000 clones, 81% occurring once; the ten biggest clones make up about 13%. The chain combines TRBV10-3 with TRBJ2-7; 7 bases map to TRBD2. This TCR came from a middle-aged woman in good health. Some clones in this sample may be carry-over from other donors' samples. Sequenced input: PBMCs. The CDR3 sequence is CAIRDPGGYEQYF. DNA of the CDR3: TGTGCCATCAGGGACCCGGGAGGCTACGAGCAATACTTC.